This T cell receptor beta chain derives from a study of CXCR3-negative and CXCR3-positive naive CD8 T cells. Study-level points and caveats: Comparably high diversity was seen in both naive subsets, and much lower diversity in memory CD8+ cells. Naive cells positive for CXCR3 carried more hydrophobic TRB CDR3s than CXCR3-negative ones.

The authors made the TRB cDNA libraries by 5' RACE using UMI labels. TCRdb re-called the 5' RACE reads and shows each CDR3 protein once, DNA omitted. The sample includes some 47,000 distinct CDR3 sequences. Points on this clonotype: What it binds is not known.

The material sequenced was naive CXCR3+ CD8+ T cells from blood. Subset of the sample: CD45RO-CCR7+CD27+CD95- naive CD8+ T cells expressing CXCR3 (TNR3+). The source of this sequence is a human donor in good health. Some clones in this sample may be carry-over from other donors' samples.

The CDR3 here is CSGQGLTGELFF. The rearrangement joins TRBV29-1 to TRBJ2-2; TCRdb reports TRBD1, a call that lacks DNA to check it against. Germline V CDR1 and CDR2: SQVTM, ANQGSEA. The CDR3 sequence is 12 residues long.